This TCR beta chain was found in a study of T cell responses to AZD1222 COVID-19 vaccine. Study-wide results and limits: Only a handful of AZD1222 recipients were seropositive at baseline. Most donors were white British, females outnumbered males, and clonal diversity was possibly underestimated. Repertoires were collected only later (after the peak T cell response had occurred).

The germline gives CDR1 SGHTA, CDR2 FQGNSA. CDR3 size: 15 residues. Trimming took 1 base from V and 7 from J, leaving 11 bases between them. Libraries were prepared by immunoSEQ multiplex PCR; TCRdb keeps only in-frame clonotypes and omits some of them. The profile shows about 100,000 clones, 88% of them singletons. A note on this clone: What it binds is unknown.

Source: peripheral blood, taken on day 0 of AZD1222 vaccination. The rearrangement links TRBV7-2 to TRBJ1-6; D remains unclear. The clonotype was recovered from an adult in good health. The CDR3 here is CASSLGPGINSPLHF. CDR3 DNA: TGTGCCAGCAGCTTAGGTCCGGGAATCAATTCACCCCTCCACTTT.